These T cell receptor beta chains were read from a single sample in a study of T cell responses to AZD1222 COVID-19 vaccine. The repertoire was sequenced with immunoSEQ multiplex PCR; TCRdb's copy has only in-frame clones and lacks some. The data show some 150,000 clones, 93% seen once. Material: peripheral blood, obtained on day 0 of AZD1222 vaccination. The receptors here all came from an adult in good health. CDR3s include the opening cysteine and the closing phenylalanine or tryptophan. Each record gives: clone size, V gene, CDR3 length, J gene, D gene, CDR3 DNA, CDR3 protein. The D gene is left open where the match is weak. Not all rows give a size; the values are once, few, many and, for expanded clones, a class.

NA	TRBV6-2/TRBV6-3	15	TRBJ2-2	NA	TGTGCCAGCAGTTACGGGCGGGACTACACCGGGGAGCTGTTTTTT	CASSYGRDYTGELFF
NA	TRBV12-5	16	TRBJ1-5	TRBD1	TGTGCTAGTGGCCCGCCAGCAGGGGGAGTGGATCAGCCCCAGCATTTT	CASGPPAGGVDQPQHF
NA	TRBV5-1	13	TRBJ1-1	NA	TGCGCCAGCAGCTTGGAGGGGCCCACTGAAGCTTTCTTT	CASSLEGPTEAFF
NA	TRBV7-2	18	TRBJ2-5	NA	TGTGCCAGCAGCACGCGGCCCTCTAGTCCGTCTGCCAGGGAGACCCAGTACTTC	CASSTRPSSPSARETQYF
NA	TRBV10-3	15	TRBJ2-7	TRBD1	TGTGCCATCAGTGAGTCCAGGACAGGGAACTACGAGCAGTACTTC	CAISESRTGNYEQYF
NA	TRBV5-4	14	TRBJ1-2	TRBD1	TGTGCCAGCAGCATACAAGGACAGGGCTTTGGCTACACCTTC	CASSIQGQGFGYTF
NA	TRBV6-6	15	TRBJ1-4	TRBD1	TGTGCCAGCAGTTACCCAGGGGGCGTTAAGGAAAAACTGTTTTTT	CASSYPGGVKEKLFF
NA	TRBV5-8	14	TRBJ2-3	NA	TGTGCCAGCAGCTTGGGAGGGGGCACAGATACGCAGTATTTT	CASSLGGGTDTQYF
NA	TRBV19	14	TRBJ2-1	TRBD1	TGTGCCAGTAAGAGGGACAGCTCCTACAATGAGCAGTTCTTC	CASKRDSSYNEQFF
once	TRBV6-5	12	TRBJ2-2	NA	TGTGCCAGCAGTTCGGGGAGTCTGGAGCTGTTTTTT	CASSSGSLELFF
NA	TRBV29-1	17	TRBJ1-1	TRBD1	TGCAGCGTTGGGTATGACAGGGGGAGGGTAAGGAACACTGAAGCTTTCTTT	CSVGYDRGRVRNTEAFF
NA	TRBV20-1	12	TRBJ2-1	NA	TGCAGTGCTAGTCGGTCCCCTGATGAGCAGTTCTTC	CSASRSPDEQFF
NA	TRBV7-9	14	TRBJ2-7	TRBD1	TGTGCCAGCAGCCCCGGGACAGGGTCCTACGAGCAGTACTTC	CASSPGTGSYEQYF
NA	TRBV9	13	TRBJ1-5	NA	TGTGCCAGCAGCGTCCATAGCAATCAGCCCCAGCATTTT	CASSVHSNQPQHF
NA	TRBV2	14	TRBJ2-5	NA	TGTGCCAGCACCGAAGACACGTACCAAGAGACCCAGTACTTC	CASTEDTYQETQYF
once	TRBV5-1	14	TRBJ2-4	NA	TGCGCCAGCAGCTTGTCGGGGGCTAAGAACATTCAGTACTTC	CASSLSGAKNIQYF
NA	TRBV19	16	TRBJ2-7	NA	TGTGCCAGTAGTACCGGTGGCAGGGATGGAGGTTACGAGCAGTACTTC	CASSTGGRDGGYEQYF
NA	TRBV25-1	14	TRBJ1-1	NA	TGTGCCAGCAGTGCATGGGCCAGCAGCACTGAAGCTTTCTTT	CASSAWASSTEAFF
NA	TRBV5-1	13	TRBJ2-1	NA	TGCGCCAGCAGCTACAGGGTTAGTTATGAGCAGTTCTTC	CASSYRVSYEQFF
NA	TRBV7-8	15	TRBJ1-3	NA	TGTGCCAGCAGCTTATTGGATCGGCTCGGAAACACCATATATTTT	CASSLLDRLGNTIYF
NA	TRBV25-1	13	TRBJ2-3	NA	TGTGCCAGCAGAGATACAGGGAGAGATACGCAGTATTTT	CASRDTGRDTQYF
NA	TRBV6-6	13	TRBJ1-1	NA	TGTGCCAGCAGTCTACAGGAGAACACTGAAGCTTTCTTT	CASSLQENTEAFF
NA	TRBV11-3	13	TRBJ2-7	NA	TGTGCCAGCAGCTTAGATCCCCATGAGGAGCAGTACTTC	CASSLDPHEEQYF
NA	TRBV10-3	13	TRBJ1-5	NA	TGTGCCATCAGTCAGGGCAACCTGGCGCCCCAGCATTTT	CAISQGNLAPQHF
NA	TRBV3-1/TRBV3-2	15	TRBJ2-3	NA	TGTGCCAGCAGCGGACACCCGAAACGCACAGATACGCAGTATTTT	CASSGHPKRTDTQYF
few	TRBV9	13	TRBJ1-1	NA	TGTGCCAGCAGCGTAGAACTGAACACTGAAGCTTTCTTT	CASSVELNTEAFF
NA	TRBV5-8	16	TRBJ2-7	NA	TGTGCCAGCAGCTTGGTGGGTGGCAGGGTGGCCTACGAGCAGTACTTC	CASSLVGGRVAYEQYF
NA	TRBV3-1/TRBV3-2	13	TRBJ2-7	NA	TGTGCCAGCAGCCAAGCGGGGATCTACGAGCAGTACTTC	CASSQAGIYEQYF
once	TRBV2	15	TRBJ2-2	NA	TGTGCCAGCCTATTCAACGTGGGGATGGGCGGGGAGCTGTTTTTT	CASLFNVGMGGELFF
NA	TRBV27	16	TRBJ1-2	TRBD1	TGTGCCAGCAAATCCGGGGGCCAGGGGGCCAACTATGGCTACACCTTC	CASKSGGQGANYGYTF
NA	TRBV6-2/TRBV6-3	16	TRBJ1-2	NA	TGTGCCAGCAGTTACTCGATACCCGAGGTGGTTTATGGCTACACCTTC	CASSYSIPEVVYGYTF
once	TRBV27	13	TRBJ2-7	NA	TGTGCCAGCAGTTTAGACAACTCCTACGAGCAGTACTTC	CASSLDNSYEQYF